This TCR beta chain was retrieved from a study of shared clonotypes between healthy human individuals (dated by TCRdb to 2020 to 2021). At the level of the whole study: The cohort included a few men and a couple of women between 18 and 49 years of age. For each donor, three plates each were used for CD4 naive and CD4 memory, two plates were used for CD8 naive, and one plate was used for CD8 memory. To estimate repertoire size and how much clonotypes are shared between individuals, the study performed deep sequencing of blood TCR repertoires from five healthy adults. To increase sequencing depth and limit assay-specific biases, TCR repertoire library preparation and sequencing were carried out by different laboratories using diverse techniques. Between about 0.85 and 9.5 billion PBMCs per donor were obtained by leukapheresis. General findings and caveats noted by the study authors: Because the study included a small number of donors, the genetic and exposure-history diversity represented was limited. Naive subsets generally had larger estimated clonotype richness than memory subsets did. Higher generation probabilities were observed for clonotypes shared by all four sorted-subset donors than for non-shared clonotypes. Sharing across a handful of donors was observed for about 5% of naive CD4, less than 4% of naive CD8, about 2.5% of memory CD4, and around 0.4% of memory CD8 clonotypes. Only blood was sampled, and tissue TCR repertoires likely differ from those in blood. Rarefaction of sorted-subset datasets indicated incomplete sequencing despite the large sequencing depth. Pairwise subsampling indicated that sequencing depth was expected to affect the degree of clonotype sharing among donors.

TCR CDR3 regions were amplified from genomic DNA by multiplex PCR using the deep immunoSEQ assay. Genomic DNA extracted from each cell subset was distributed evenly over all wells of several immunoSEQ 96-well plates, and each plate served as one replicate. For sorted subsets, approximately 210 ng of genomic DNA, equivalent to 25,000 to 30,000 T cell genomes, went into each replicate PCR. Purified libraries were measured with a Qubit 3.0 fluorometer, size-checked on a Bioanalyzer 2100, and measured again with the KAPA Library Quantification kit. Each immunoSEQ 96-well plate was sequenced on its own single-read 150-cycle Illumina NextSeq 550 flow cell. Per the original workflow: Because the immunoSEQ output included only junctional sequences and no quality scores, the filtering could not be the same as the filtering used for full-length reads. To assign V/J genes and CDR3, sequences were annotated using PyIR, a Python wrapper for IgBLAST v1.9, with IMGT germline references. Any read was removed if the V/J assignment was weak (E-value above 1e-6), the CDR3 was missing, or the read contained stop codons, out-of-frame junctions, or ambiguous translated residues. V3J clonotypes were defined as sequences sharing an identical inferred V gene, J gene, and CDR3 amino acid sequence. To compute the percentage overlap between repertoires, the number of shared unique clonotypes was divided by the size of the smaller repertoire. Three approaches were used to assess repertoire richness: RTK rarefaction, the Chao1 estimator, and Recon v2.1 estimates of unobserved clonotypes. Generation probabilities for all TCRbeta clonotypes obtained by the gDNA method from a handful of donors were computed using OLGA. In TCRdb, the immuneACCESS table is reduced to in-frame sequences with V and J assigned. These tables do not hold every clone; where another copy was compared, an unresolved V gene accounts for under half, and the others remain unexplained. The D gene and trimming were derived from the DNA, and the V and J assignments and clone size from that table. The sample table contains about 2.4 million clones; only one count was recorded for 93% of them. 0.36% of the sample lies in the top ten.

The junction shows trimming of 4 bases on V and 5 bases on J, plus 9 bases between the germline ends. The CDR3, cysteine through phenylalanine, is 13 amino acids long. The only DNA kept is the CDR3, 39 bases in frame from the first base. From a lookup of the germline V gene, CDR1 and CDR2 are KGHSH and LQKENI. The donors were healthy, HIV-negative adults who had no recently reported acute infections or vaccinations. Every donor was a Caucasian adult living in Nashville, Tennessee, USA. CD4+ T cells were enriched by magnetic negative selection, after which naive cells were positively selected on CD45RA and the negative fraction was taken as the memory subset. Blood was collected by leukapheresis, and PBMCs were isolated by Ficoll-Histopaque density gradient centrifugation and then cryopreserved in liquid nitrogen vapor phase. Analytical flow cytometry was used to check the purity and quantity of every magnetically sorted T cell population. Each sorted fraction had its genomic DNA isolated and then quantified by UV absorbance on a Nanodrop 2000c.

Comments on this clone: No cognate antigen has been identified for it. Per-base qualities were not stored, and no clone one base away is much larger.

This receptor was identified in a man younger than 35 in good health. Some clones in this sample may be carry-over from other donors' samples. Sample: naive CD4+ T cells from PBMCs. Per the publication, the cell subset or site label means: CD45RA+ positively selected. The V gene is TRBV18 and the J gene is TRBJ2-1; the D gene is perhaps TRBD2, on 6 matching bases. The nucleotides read TGTGCCAGCTCACGGGACTTAGACAATGAGCAGTTCTTC. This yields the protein CASSRDLDNEQFF.